One sample yielded the 32 T cell receptor beta chains listed below, sequenced in a study of Ad26.COV2.S vaccination and SARS-CoV-2 variants. The method was immunoSEQ multiplex PCR; TCRdb's version includes in-frame clones alone and lacks a portion of them. Here the sample spans about 470,000 clones, 90% being singletons. Treatment given: 15 to 20 received Ad26.COV2.S at low or high dose, single or two shots; roughly five received placebo; per-sample allocation not given. Sample collection was performed on day 63 after the first vaccine or placebo injection. Sequencing used peripheral blood, obtained in a trial of Ad26.COV2.S vaccine versus placebo. These receptors were obtained from a person between 18 and 60 years old who received the Ad26.COV2.S COVID-19 vaccine or a placebo.

This clone was detected only a few times. The V and J genes are TRBV6-2 or TRBV6-3 and TRBJ1-1, with unresolved D. V shed 6 bases and J shed 1 base, with 12 bases lying between them. The CDR3 runs 14 residues. Germline V CDR1 and CDR2: MNHEY, SVGEGT. In DNA, the CDR3 is TGTGCCAGCAGCTTGTTGTCGGAGAACACTGAAGCTTTCTTT. Translated, it gives CASSLLSENTEAFF.

This chain connects TRBV7-2 to TRBJ2-7; the D is unclear. The germline V gene has CDR1 SGHTA and CDR2 FQGNSA. Trimming took 1 base from V and 6 from J, leaving 10 bases between them. The CDR3 length is 13 residues. The CDR3 coding sequence is TGTGCCAGCAGCTTAGACCCCGATCTCGAGCAGTACTTC. Protein product: CASSLDPDLEQYF. Supplemented by reference TRBV7-2 and TRBJ2-7, the full variable domain reads GAGVSQSPSNKVTEKGKDVELRCDPISGHTALYWYRQSLGQGLEFLIYFQGNSAPDKSGLPSDRFSAERTGGSVSTLTIQRTQQEDSAVYLCASSLDPDLEQYFGPGTRLTVT.

The V call is TRBV5-1, the J call TRBJ2-1; 12 bases fit TRBD2. Trimming at V came to 4 bases and at J to 3 bases, leaving 8 bases not matched to a gene. The CDR3 is 17 residues long. CDR1 is SGHRS, CDR2 YFSETQ, per germline. The CDR3 nucleotides read TGCGCCAGCAGCCTGGGGACTAGCGGGTTTTTCTACAATGAGCAGTTCTTC. Its translation is CASSLGTSGFFYNEQFF.

The chain combines TRBV28 with TRBJ2-2, with 10 positions matching TRBD2. Germline loops: CDR1 MDHEN, CDR2 SYDVKM. V dropped 1 base and J dropped 0; count of bases not matched to a gene: 11. The CDR3 has 20 amino acids. The chain's CDR3 is CASSLSSGGPLNANTGELFF. CDR3 sequence (DNA): TGTGCCAGCAGTTTATCTAGCGGGGGACCTTTAAACGCGAACACCGGGGAGCTGTTTTTT.

The DNA for the CDR3 is TGTGCCAGCAGCGTACGACTAGCGGGAGAGAGGAATGAGCAGTTCTTC. Translation: CASSVRLAGERNEQFF. The chain joins TRBV5-5 to TRBJ2-1, with 12 nucleotides matching TRBD2. With V trimmed by 4 bases and J by 7 bases, 9 bases remained unmatched. In germline, CDR1 is SGHKS, CDR2 YYEKEE (reference sequence). This CDR3 comprises 16 residues.

The CDR3 loop is CASNRKVDTEAFF. CDR3 nucleotides: TGTGCCAGCAACAGGAAGGTGGACACTGAAGCTTTCTTT. The chain employs TRBV6-5 and TRBJ1-1; D is possibly TRBD1 (5 bases). The CDR3 is 13 amino acids. V was shortened by 7 bases and J by 3 bases, with 12 bases between the two germline ends. Per germline, CDR1 MNHEY and CDR2 SVGAGI.

V usage is TRBV11-3 and J usage is TRBJ2-4; D perhaps matches TRBD1 (6 bases). V lost 6 bases, J lost 5 bases, and 11 bases lay in between. The germline gives CDR1 SGHNT, CDR2 YENEEA. The CDR3 contains 13 residues. The CDR3, as DNA: TGTGCCAGCAGGGGCCACAGGGAAAACATTCAGTACTTC. Translating gives CASRGHRENIQYF.

The chain couples TRBV2 to TRBJ2-6, with D possibly being TRBD1 (7 bases). The CDR3 consists of 17 residues. Germline CDR1 is SNHLY and CDR2 is FYNNEI. The V gene lost 6 bases and the J gene lost 2 bases, with 17 bases spanning the gap. In DNA, the CDR3 is TGTGCCAGCAGCCGAGGCGGAGGGGGCACTGGGGCCAACGTCCTGACTTTC. Translated: CASSRGGGGTGANVLTF.

On this clone: This sample also contains other DNA sequences that code for the same CDR3. This chain connects TRBV29-1 to TRBJ2-7; maybe TRBD2 (6 bases). Germline V gene lookup returns CDR1 SQVTM and CDR2 ANQGSEA. Trimming removed 3 bases from V and 4 bases from J, with 7 bases in between. The CDR3 loop spans 11 amino acids. The CDR3 DNA sequence: TGCAGCGTTGACCGGGGGTACGAGCAGTACTTC. Translating gives CSVDRGYEQYF.

This sequence joins TRBV7-8 and TRBJ2-3; 12 nucleotides align to TRBD2. J lost 3 bases, V lost 5 bases, and 9 bases had no gene match. This CDR3 spans 17 amino acids. The germline CDR1 and CDR2 sequences are SGHVS and FQNEAQ. The CDR3 loop is CASSRLAGGPGTDTQYF. In DNA form, the CDR3 reads TGTGCCAGCAGCCGTCTAGCGGGAGGGCCGGGGACAGATACGCAGTATTTT. Looking up the rest from reference TRBV7-8 and TRBJ2-3 gives the full variable domain: GAGVSQSPRYKVAKRGQDVALRCDPISGHVSLFWYQQALGQGPEFLTYFQNEAQLDKSGLPSDRFFAERPEGSVSTLKIQRTQQEDSAVYLCASSRLAGGPGTDTQYFGPGTRLTVL.

The rearrangement joins TRBV18 to TRBJ2-7, with 9 bases identical to TRBD1. With 4 bases clipped from V and 2 bases from J, the junction kept 3 bases outside the gene matches. Germline-derived CDR1 and CDR2 are KGHSH and LQKENI. CDR3 length equals 14 residues. In nucleotides, the CDR3 is TGTGCCAGCTCACTGGGACAGGGAACCTACGAGCAGTACTTC. Protein product: CASSLGQGTYEQYF. The full variable domain, completed using reference TRBV18 and TRBJ2-7, is NAGVMQNPRHLVRRRGQEARLRCSPMKGHSHVYWYRQLPEEGLKFMVYLQKENIIDESGMPKERFSAEFPKEGPSILRIQQVVRGDSAAYFCASSLGQGTYEQYFGPGTRLTVT.

This chain connects TRBV25-1 to TRBJ2-1; 11 bases line up with TRBD2. In germline, CDR1 is MGHDK, CDR2 SYGVNS. The CDR3 sequence is 15 residues long. Trimming cost V 0 bases and J 8 bases; bases outside gene matches: 3. In nucleotides, the CDR3 is TGTGCCAGCAGTGAATATAGCGGGGGGGGAGATGAGCAGTTCTTC. This encodes CASSEYSGGGDEQFF.

The CDR3 spells CAIRFDRGGYTF. The CDR3 DNA reads TGTGCCATCCGCTTTGACAGGGGTGGCTACACCTTC. This sequence joins TRBV10-3 and TRBJ1-2, with 8 bases identical to TRBD1. With V trimmed by 8 bases and J by 7 bases, 6 bases remained unmatched. CDR3 length: 12 amino acids. From germline, CDR1 is ENHRY and CDR2 SYGVKD.

The chain employs TRBV6-2 or TRBV6-3 and TRBJ2-3; TRBD2 agrees at 7 bases. The CDR3 totals 16 residues. Germline V gene lookup returns CDR1 MNHEY and CDR2 SVGEGT. With V trimmed by 0 bases and J by 4 bases, 7 bases remained unmatched. The CDR3 DNA is TGTGCCAGCAGTTACTCCTGGCGGGAGACCCCAGATACGCAGTATTTT. Amino acid sequence: CASSYSWRETPDTQYF.

This chain joins TRBV5-6 and TRBJ1-4; D not resolved. Trimming shortened V by 1 base and J by 5 bases, and 9 bases separated the two germline ends. The germline gives CDR1 SGHDT, CDR2 YYEEEE. CDR3 length: 14 amino acids. The CDR3 coding sequence is TGTGCCAGCAGCTTGAGATCGGAGAATGAAAAACTGTTTTTT. Amino acids: CASSLRSENEKLFF.

The V gene is TRBV19, the J gene TRBJ2-7; a possible D gene is TRBD1 (6 bases). V gave up 7 bases and J gave up 2 bases, with 18 bases separating them. The CDR3 runs to 15 residues. Germline loops: CDR1 LNHDA, CDR2 SQIVND (reference sequence). The CDR3 region is CASKPTGHNPYEQYF. The CDR3 nucleotides are TGTGCCAGTAAGCCCACGGGACACAACCCCTACGAGCAGTACTTC.

V is TRBV28 and J is TRBJ2-5; 10 nucleotides match TRBD2. This CDR3 is built from 16 residues. Germline CDR1 is MDHEN and CDR2 is SYDVKM. The ends lost 3 bases at V and 2 bases at J; junction bases unmatched: 6. The CDR3 loop is CASSFPRTSGQETQYF. The CDR3 bases are TGTGCCAGCAGTTTCCCCCGGACTAGCGGACAAGAGACCCAGTACTTC.

The chain joins TRBV7-3 to TRBJ2-1; possible D gene TRBD1, 5 bases. CDR3 size: 15 residues. Per the germline V gene, CDR1 is SGHTA and CDR2 is FQGTGA. With 3 bases removed from V and 7 bases from J, the gap between germline ends came to 16 bases. CDR3 sequence reads: CASSLDSGLMNEQFF. CDR3 in DNA: TGTGCCAGCAGCTTGGATTCAGGGCTAATGAATGAGCAGTTCTTC.

CDR3 protein: CASSLMEHSYNEQFF. The CDR3 DNA reads as TGTGCCAGCAGCTTAATGGAGCACTCCTACAATGAGCAGTTCTTC. V gene TRBV11-1 combines with J gene TRBJ2-1, with D hard to call. This CDR3 spans 15 amino acids. V lost 2 bases and J 0 bases, leaving 8 bases between the germline ends. Germline V gene sequence: CDR1 SGHAT, CDR2 FQDESV (reference sequence).

This chain links TRBV6-5 with TRBJ2-2, with 8 bases identical to TRBD2. This CDR3 has 16 amino acids. Trimming at V came to 0 bases and at J to 8 bases, leaving 8 bases not matched to a gene. Germline lookup yields CDR1 MNHEY and CDR2 SVGAGI. The CDR3 sequence is CASSYSGTRTSGELFF. The CDR3 DNA reads TGTGCCAGCAGTTACTCCGGGACTAGAACGAGTGGGGAGCTGTTTTTT.

This clone was found a few times. The chain is built from TRBV3-1 (or the pseudogene TRBV3-2) and TRBJ2-1, with TRBD1 matching 7 bases. The CDR3 is 17 amino acids. Germline lookup yields CDR1 LGHDT and CDR2 YNNKEL (reference sequence). The V segment lost 0 bases and the J segment 3 bases; nucleotides outside the gene matches: 8. This CDR3 is CASSQEFRQGFYNEQFF. The CDR3, as DNA: TGTGCCAGCAGCCAAGAGTTCCGACAGGGATTCTACAATGAGCAGTTCTTC.

The rearrangement uses TRBV7-2 and TRBJ1-5; no clear D. With 2 bases removed from V and 11 bases from J, the gap between germline ends came to 13 bases. Germline V lookup: CDR1 SGHTA, CDR2 FQGNSA. The CDR3 runs to 13 residues. In DNA form, the CDR3 reads TGTGCCAGCAGCTTAAGTACTGCCCAGTCCCAGCATTTT. It yields the protein CASSLSTAQSQHF.

This clone is a singleton in its sample. CDR3: CASSYWVTGYNSPLHF. The CDR3 DNA sequence: TGTGCCAGCAGTTACTGGGTGACAGGGTACAATTCACCCCTCCACTTT. V usage is TRBV6-6 and J usage is TRBJ1-6; 7 bases align to TRBD1. CDR1 and CDR2 from the germline V gene are MNHNY and SVGAGI (reference sequence). V was pared by 1 base and J by 7 bases, with 7 bases of the junction left unmatched. This CDR3 has 16 amino acids.

The rearrangement links TRBV2 to TRBJ2-1, with 9 bases that match TRBD2. Losses at the gene ends were 7 bases for V and 9 bases for J; bases not matched to a gene: 10. CDR3 length equals 14 residues. The V gene's germline CDR1 is SNHLY and CDR2 FYNNEI. As DNA, the CDR3 is TGTGCCAGCACGGGACTAGCTTCCCCCGGTGAGCAGTTCTTC. Residues: CASTGLASPGEQFF.

The V gene is TRBV19, the J gene TRBJ1-1; D gene unclear. CDR1 and CDR2 (germline): LNHDA, SQIVND (reference sequence). The V end lost 5 bases, the J end lost 4 bases, and 11 bases lay between the germline ends. The CDR3 contains 13 residues. CDR3 sequence: CASSLGSGTEAFF. CDR3 nucleotide sequence: TGTGCCAGTAGTTTGGGCTCAGGCACTGAAGCTTTCTTT. The entire variable domain, with the rest obtained from reference TRBV19 and TRBJ1-1, is as follows: DGGITQSPKYLFRKEGQNVTLSCEQNLNHDAMYWYRQDPGQGLRLIYYSQIVNDFQKGDIAEGYSVSREKKESFPLTVTSAQKNPTAFYLCASSLGSGTEAFFGQGTRLTVV.

The chain joins TRBV7-9 to TRBJ2-1; possible D gene TRBD1, 7 bases. V was cut by 2 bases and J by 10 bases, with 9 bases left in between. CDR1 is SEHNR, CDR2 FQNEAQ, per germline (reference sequence). CDR3 length: 12 amino acids. The CDR3: CASSLQGGEQFF. The CDR3 DNA reads as TGTGCCAGCAGCTTACAGGGGGGCGAGCAGTTCTTC. The entire variable domain, with the rest obtained from reference TRBV7-9 and TRBJ2-1, is as follows: DTGVSQNPRHKITKRGQNVTFRCDPISEHNRLYWYRQTLGQGPEFLTYFQNEAQLEKSRLLSDRFSAERPKGSFSTLEIQRTEQGDSAMYLCASSLQGGEQFFGPGTRLTVL.

This clone was seen just once. The V gene is TRBV18, the J gene TRBJ2-7; no reliable D call. Germline V gene sequence: CDR1 KGHSH, CDR2 LQKENI. The CDR3 covers 11 residues. The V gene lost 4 bases and the J gene lost 3 bases, with 4 bases spanning the gap. The CDR3 bases are TGTGCCAGCTCACGGGACTACGAGCAGTACTTC. Translated, it gives CASSRDYEQYF.

This rearrangement joins TRBV7-3 to TRBJ2-1; perhaps D is TRBD1 or TRBD2 (5 bases each). V was shortened by 0 bases and J by 4 bases, with 13 bases between the two germline ends. CDR3 length: 16 amino acids. Germline V CDR1 and CDR2: SGHTA, FQGTGA. For the CDR3, the DNA is TGTGCCAGCAGCTTAACGGCCGGGACGTTGTACAATGAGCAGTTCTTC. This translates into CASSLTAGTLYNEQFF.

This chain links TRBV20-1 with TRBJ1-4; D gene uncertain. This CDR3 region has 14 residues. V lost 3 bases to trimming and J lost 8 bases, with 16 bases between them. Per the germline V gene, CDR1 is DFQATT and CDR2 is SNEGSKA (reference sequence). The CDR3 protein is CSASKGGLMEKLFF. For the CDR3, the DNA is TGCAGTGCTAGTAAGGGTGGATTAATGGAAAAACTGTTTTTT.

V and J are TRBV6-7 and TRBJ1-1; tentatively, D is TRBD1 (5 bases). TRBV6-7 counts as an open reading frame of uncertain function. V lost 4 bases and J lost 3, with 12 bases in between. This CDR3 is built from 14 residues. The CDR3 nucleotides read TGTGCCAGCAGTTCCACAGGCGGGTACACTGAAGCTTTCTTT. Amino acids: CASSSTGGYTEAFF.

V gene TRBV11-2 combines with J gene TRBJ2-7; D possibly uses TRBD1 or TRBD2 (5 bases each). V dropped 1 base and J dropped 3 bases, with 16 bases sitting between them. The CDR3 spans 16 residues. CDR1 and CDR2 from the germline V gene are SGHAT and FQNNGV. CDR3 DNA sequence: TGTGCCAGCAGCTTAGTTCCCGGGACCCTCAACTACGAGCAGTACTTC. Protein product: CASSLVPGTLNYEQYF.

The V gene is TRBV6-5, the J gene TRBJ1-2; 8 nucleotides line up with TRBD1. In germline, CDR1 is MNHEY, CDR2 SVGAGI. Trimming took 0 bases from V and 6 from J; bases not matched to a gene: 6. This CDR3 region has 15 residues. Here the CDR3 DNA reads TGTGCCAGCAGTTACTCACGAGACAGGGGTGATGGCTACACCTTC. It yields the protein CASSYSRDRGDGYTF.